The 30 T cell receptor beta chains reported below all come from one sample, sequenced in a study of blood T cell repertoires in COVID-19. The repertoire was sequenced with immunoSEQ multiplex PCR; TCRdb's copy has only in-frame clones and lacks some. The profile shows hundreds of thousands of clones, around 81% of them singletons. Sequencing was done on a sample of peripheral blood. The receptors were sampled from a woman aged 80 or over with COVID-19, enrolled during active disease.

The V and J genes are TRBV6-5 and TRBJ1-2; a possible D gene is TRBD1 (6 bases). V shed 2 bases and J shed 7 bases, with 14 bases lying between them. Germline values: CDR1 MNHEY, CDR2 SVGAGI. The CDR3 totals 14 residues. This CDR3 reads CASSYQDRTFGYTF. CDR3 coding DNA: TGTGCCAGCAGTTACCAAGACAGGACGTTTGGCTACACCTTC.

This chain joins TRBV2 and TRBJ1-1, with D tentatively TRBD1 (5 bases). The germline V gene encodes CDR1 SNHLY and CDR2 FYNNEI. Trimming pared 7 bases from V and 1 base from J, leaving 16 bases between. The CDR3 is 15 amino acids. CDR3 nucleotide sequence: TGTGCCAGCAAGGGTTCCCAGGGCCCGAACACTGAAGCTTTCTTT. It is translated as CASKGSQGPNTEAFF.

A few counts support this clone. The chain uses TRBV4-2 and TRBJ1-3, with D unclear. This CDR3 region has 15 residues. Looked up from germline, CDR1 is LGHNA and CDR2 is YNFKEQ. V dropped 1 base and J dropped 0 bases, with 7 bases sitting between them. The CDR3 protein is CASSQVVGSGNTIYF. The CDR3 DNA is TGTGCCAGCAGCCAAGTTGTCGGCTCTGGAAACACCATATATTTT.

The CDR3 DNA follows: TGTGCCAGCAGTTTAGTGGGGCTGGCAGCTTTCTTT. This translates into CASSLVGLAAFF. This chain links TRBV28 with TRBJ1-1; D might be TRBD1 (5 bases). Deletions cut 2 bases from V and 10 bases from J, with 11 bases between. Germline V gene data show CDR1 as MDHEN and CDR2 as SYDVKM. This CDR3 comprises 12 residues.

This clone was seen once. The chain combines TRBV6-5 with TRBJ2-2; D possibly corresponds to TRBD1 (5 bases). Trimming took off 6 bases at V and 3 bases at J, with 14 bases between the two ends. The CDR3 contains 15 residues. CDR1 is MNHEY, CDR2 SVGAGI, per germline. The CDR3 DNA sequence: TGTGCCAGCAGCTCGGGCAGGGCGGACACCGGGGAGCTGTTTTTT. It translates to CASSSGRADTGELFF.

This clone was found a few times. This chain links TRBV24-1 with TRBJ1-2; TRBD1 matches at 8 bases. V shed 2 bases and J 10 bases; nucleotides not matched to a gene: 5. Looked up from germline, CDR1 is KGHDR and CDR2 is SFDVKD. This CDR3 is 13 amino acids long. The CDR3 sequence: CATSDSRDRPYTF. In DNA, the CDR3 is TGTGCCACCAGTGATTCACGGGACAGGCCCTACACCTTC.

The chain has TRBV15 and TRBJ2-7, with a possible D match to TRBD2 (5 bases). The CDR3 loop spans 14 amino acids. The germline CDR1 and CDR2 sequences are LNHNV and YYDKDF (reference sequence). Trimming took 0 bases from V and 6 from J, leaving 12 bases between them. CDR3: CATSRDIVGVEQYF. The CDR3 coding sequence is TGTGCCACCAGCAGAGATATTGTCGGGGTCGAGCAGTACTTC.

This clone was detected only once. The rearrangement links TRBV27 to TRBJ1-6; 7 bases fit TRBD1. This CDR3 is built from 14 residues. CDR1 is MNHEY, CDR2 SMNVEV, per germline (reference sequence). Losses at the gene ends were 7 bases for V and 6 bases for J; bases not matched to a gene: 6. CDR3 sequence (DNA): TGTGCCAGCACCGGGGACAGTCGTAATTCACCCCTCCACTTT. Protein product: CASTGDSRNSPLHF.

The chain employs TRBV27 and TRBJ1-2; 10 nucleotides match TRBD1. From germline, CDR1 is MNHEY and CDR2 SMNVEV (reference sequence). CDR3 length: 13 residues. V gave up 4 bases and J gave up 5 bases; unmatched junction bases: 1. The CDR3 DNA is TGTGCCAGCAGTTGGACAGGGGGATATGGCTACACCTTC. This gives the protein CASSWTGGYGYTF.

This clone showed up just a few times. V gene TRBV7-9 combines with J gene TRBJ2-7, with D possibly TRBD2 on 6 matching bases. V was shortened by 5 bases and J by 5 bases, with 19 bases between the two germline ends. This CDR3 comprises 15 residues. Germline V gene lookup returns CDR1 SEHNR and CDR2 FQNEAQ (reference sequence). The CDR3 protein is CASSQGTSPSNEQYF. The CDR3 coding sequence is TGTGCCAGCAGCCAAGGGACTTCTCCTAGCAACGAGCAGTACTTC.

In its sample, this clone was seen many times. The gene calls are TRBV5-1 and TRBJ1-1; possibly TRBD1 for D (5 bases). In germline, CDR1 is SGHRS, CDR2 YFSETQ. CDR3 size: 14 residues. V was cut by 0 bases and J by 5 bases, with 11 bases left in between. The chain's CDR3 is CASSLEQGRTEAFF. DNA for the CDR3: TGCGCCAGCAGCTTGGAGCAGGGAAGGACTGAAGCTTTCTTT.

The chain employs TRBV2 and TRBJ2-6; D unresolved. This CDR3 is 15 amino acids long. From germline, CDR1 is SNHLY and CDR2 FYNNEI. V was pared by 4 bases and J by 2 bases, with 9 bases between. The CDR3 reads CASSGGDPGANVLTF. DNA for the CDR3: TGTGCCAGCAGTGGCGGAGACCCTGGGGCCAACGTCCTGACTTTC.

Worth noting for this clone: The junction and the germline gene differ at one end; a read error may be behind it. V usage is TRBV7-9 and J usage is TRBJ1-2; the D gene is possibly TRBD1 (6 bases). The CDR3 has 13 amino acids. Germline V CDR1 and CDR2: SEHNR, FQNEAQ (reference sequence). The CDR3 reads CASSSQTGTTYVF. The CDR3 coding sequence is TGTGCCAGCAGCTCCCAGACAGGCACCACTTACGTCTTC.

The genes are TRBV20-1 and TRBJ2-5; a possible D gene is TRBD2 (6 bases). Germline CDR1 and CDR2: DFQATT and SNEGSKA (reference sequence). CDR3 length: 14 residues. V lost 3 bases, J lost 5 bases, and 16 bases lay in between. CDR3 in amino acids: CSASKAGRFETQYF. The CDR3 DNA is TGCAGTGCTAGTAAGGCAGGGAGGTTTGAGACCCAGTACTTC.

This clone has more than one count but fewer than ten. The DNA for the CDR3 is TGTGCCAGCTCACCAAAGGGAGGCACTGAAGCTTTCTTT. As protein: CASSPKGGTEAFF. The chain joins TRBV18 to TRBJ1-1; D not resolved. The ends were cut back, 2 bases at V and 4 bases at J, with 8 bases in the middle. Per the germline V gene, CDR1 is KGHSH and CDR2 is LQKENI. This CDR3 contains 13 residues.

This chain links TRBV9 with TRBJ2-1; 11 bases map to TRBD2. The germline V gene encodes CDR1 SGDLS and CDR2 YYNGEE. Losses at the gene ends were 3 bases for V and 4 bases for J; bases not matched to a gene: 3. The CDR3 is 15 residues long. CDR3 amino acids: CASSELAGVYNEQFF. The CDR3 nucleotides are TGTGCCAGCAGCGAACTAGCGGGAGTGTACAATGAGCAGTTCTTC.

V gene TRBV29-1 combines with J gene TRBJ1-1; the D is unclear. V lost 6 bases and J lost 4, with 12 bases in between. The CDR3 covers 12 residues. The germline gives CDR1 SQVTM, CDR2 ANQGSEA. This CDR3 is CSVLDQATEAFF. In nucleotides, the CDR3 is TGCAGCGTCTTAGACCAGGCCACTGAAGCTTTCTTT.

The CDR3 region is CASSPPWGVGSPLHF. The CDR3 region has the DNA TGTGCCAGCAGCCCCCCTTGGGGGGTGGGGTCACCCCTCCACTTT. V gene TRBV6-5 combines with J gene TRBJ1-6; TRBD1 is a possible D gene (5 bases). V lost 6 bases and J lost 10, with 19 bases in between. The CDR3 loop spans 15 amino acids. Germline CDR1 MNHEY, CDR2 SVGAGI.

This sequence joins TRBV7-2 and TRBJ2-1; possible D gene TRBD1, 6 bases. The V and J ends lost 8 bases and 5 bases respectively, with 7 bases between them. The CDR3 runs 11 residues. From germline, CDR1 is SGHTA and CDR2 FQGNSA. CDR3 in DNA: TGTGCCAGCGGACAGAACAATGAGCAGTTCTTC. Protein: CASGQNNEQFF.

This clone was detected only a few times. V gene TRBV13 combines with J gene TRBJ1-1; 10 bases are shared with TRBD1. The V and J ends lost 5 bases and 0 bases, in that order; junction bases with no gene match: 6. The CDR3 runs to 16 residues. The germline gives CDR1 PRHDT, CDR2 FYEKMQ (reference sequence). The CDR3 spells CASSLRTGGVNTEAFF. The CDR3, as DNA: TGTGCCAGCAGCCTACGGACAGGGGGGGTGAACACTGAAGCTTTCTTT.

This rearrangement joins TRBV27 to TRBJ2-1; 13 positions agree with TRBD2. Germline loops: CDR1 MNHEY, CDR2 SMNVEV (reference sequence). The CDR3 covers 14 residues. V lost 5 bases and J lost 7; bases outside the gene matches: 2. CDR3 amino acids: CASSPGLAGNEQFF. CDR3 nucleotides: TGTGCCAGCAGTCCGGGACTAGCGGGAAATGAGCAGTTCTTC.

The chain is built from TRBV18 and TRBJ1-2; D perhaps matches TRBD1 (5 bases). Germline V CDR1 and CDR2: KGHSH, LQKENI. The CDR3 is made up of 13 amino acids. Deletions cut 3 bases from V and 6 bases from J, with 11 bases between. DNA for the CDR3: TGTGCCAGCTCACCCGACAGCATTCATGGCTACACCTTC. Amino acid sequence: CASSPDSIHGYTF.

A few counts support this clone. The chain is built from TRBV19 and TRBJ2-5, with D unclear. The CDR3 contains 14 residues. V was clipped by 3 bases and J by 5 bases, with 13 bases between them. Per germline, CDR1 LNHDA and CDR2 SQIVND (reference sequence). The CDR3 coding sequence is TGTGCCAGTAGTATTGGTTCGGGTGGGGAGACCCAGTACTTC. Protein sequence: CASSIGSGGETQYF.

V gene TRBV2 combines with J gene TRBJ1-1; possibly TRBD1 for D (6 bases). CDR3 length: 13 amino acids. V was cut by 6 bases and J by 1 base, with 9 bases left in between. Germline CDR1 and CDR2: SNHLY and FYNNEI. Here the CDR3 reads CASSFRGNTEAFF. The CDR3 DNA sequence: TGTGCCAGCAGCTTCAGGGGGAACACTGAAGCTTTCTTT.

CDR3 bases: TGTGCCAGCAGCTTTCAACTAGCGGTTAATGAGCAGTTCTTC. Its protein product is CASSFQLAVNEQFF. The V call is TRBV7-9, the J call TRBJ2-1; 8 nucleotides line up with TRBD2. The germline V gene encodes CDR1 SEHNR and CDR2 FQNEAQ (reference sequence). The trim removed 3 bases at V and 7 bases at J, leaving 5 bases unmatched. The CDR3 sequence is 14 residues long.

This clone appeared once. J is TRBJ2-1 and V is TRBV27, with a tentative D call TRBD2 (6 bases). V lost 5 bases, J lost 10 bases, and 18 bases lay in between. Germline V gene lookup returns CDR1 MNHEY and CDR2 SMNVEV (reference sequence). The CDR3 is made up of 14 amino acids. CDR3 sequence: CASSLTRPGGEQFF. The CDR3, as DNA: TGTGCCAGCAGTCTCACGAGGCCAGGAGGGGAGCAGTTCTTC.

The chain uses TRBV3-1 (or the pseudogene TRBV3-2) and TRBJ1-1; 10 bases match TRBD1. The germline CDR1 and CDR2 sequences are LGHDT and YNNKEL (reference sequence). V lost 3 bases to trimming and J lost 8 bases; unmatched junction nucleotides: 6. The CDR3 consists of 14 residues. CDR3 sequence reads: CASSQTGGEREAFF. The CDR3 bases are TGTGCCAGCAGCCAGACAGGGGGCGAGAGGGAAGCTTTCTTT.

V gene TRBV7-9 combines with J gene TRBJ2-7; D may be TRBD2 (5 bases). This CDR3 comprises 12 residues. Trimming removed 1 base at V and 7 bases at J, with 8 bases between. Germline CDR1 is SEHNR and CDR2 is FQNEAQ (reference sequence). The CDR3: CASSLGSGEQYF. DNA of the CDR3: TGTGCCAGCAGCTTAGGTTCGGGGGAGCAGTACTTC. Full variable domain (outside the CDR3, taken from reference TRBV7-9 and TRBJ2-7): DTGVSQNPRHKITKRGQNVTFRCDPISEHNRLYWYRQTLGQGPEFLTYFQNEAQLEKSRLLSDRFSAERPKGSFSTLEIQRTEQGDSAMYLCASSLGSGEQYFGPGTRLTVT.

The V gene is TRBV18, the J gene TRBJ1-1, with a weak D call TRBD1 (5 bases). Per germline, CDR1 KGHSH and CDR2 LQKENI. The CDR3 has 14 amino acids. The V end was cut by 0 bases, the J end by 1 base, with 6 bases between. The CDR3 region is CASSPPGQNTEAFF. CDR3 sequence (DNA): TGTGCCAGCTCACCACCGGGGCAGAACACTGAAGCTTTCTTT.

This clone has a single count. The chain carries TRBV6-5 and TRBJ2-1; tentatively, D is TRBD2 (6 bases). V was shortened by 6 bases and J by 1 base, with 13 bases between the two germline ends. This CDR3 is 15 amino acids long. CDR1 and CDR2 (germline): MNHEY, SVGAGI. CDR3 sequence (DNA): TGTGCCAGCAGGCCAGGACTACAATCCTACAATGAGCAGTTCTTC. Translating gives CASRPGLQSYNEQFF.